Following are 21 T cell receptor beta chains from one sample sequenced in a study of cytomegalovirus exposure and HLA in healthy donors. The PCR ran on 60 Vbeta and 13 Jbeta primers. Sequenced by immunoSEQ multiplex PCR; TCRdb stores in-frame clones only, minus some. The data contain over 150,000 clones, roughly 80% of them seen just once; the ten biggest clones take up about 2.2%. Sequencing was performed on PBMCs. The receptor source for this set is a male donor in good health and CMV-seronegative.

The chain has TRBV30 and TRBJ2-2, with 9 bases aligning to TRBD2. The CDR3 has 16 residues. The V gene end was trimmed by 4 bases and the J gene end by 4 bases; junction bases not matched to a gene: 10. Germline loops: CDR1 GTSNPN, CDR2 SVGIG (reference sequence). The CDR3 sequence is CAWKRGGGDRTGELFF. Here the CDR3 DNA reads TGTGCCTGGAAAAGAGGCGGGGGGGATCGCACCGGGGAGCTGTTTTTT. Full variable domain (outside the CDR3, taken from reference TRBV30 and TRBJ2-2): SQTIHQWPATLVQPVGSPLSLECTVEGTSNPNLYWYRQAAGRGLQLLFYSVGIGQISSEVPQNLSASRPQDRQFILSSKKLLLSDSGFYLCAWKRGGGDRTGELFFGEGSRLTVL.

The J gene is TRBJ2-5, the V gene TRBV7-9; D perhaps matches TRBD2 (7 bases). The germline gives CDR1 SEHNR, CDR2 FQNEAQ (reference sequence). The CDR3 spans 13 residues. Trimming took off 7 bases at V and 7 bases at J, with 16 bases between the two ends. CDR3 amino acids: CASKGGGKRTQYF. CDR3 DNA sequence: TGTGCCAGCAAGGGCGGGGGCAAGAGGACCCAGTACTTC.

J is TRBJ2-7 and V is TRBV7-2; the match to TRBD1 covers 9 bases. The ends lost 1 base at V and 0 bases at J; junction bases unmatched: 4. Germline values: CDR1 SGHTA, CDR2 FQGNSA. The CDR3 runs 16 residues. The CDR3 nucleotides are TGTGCCAGCAGCTTAGGGACAGGGGTTTACTCCTACGAGCAGTACTTC. Its translation: CASSLGTGVYSYEQYF.

J is TRBJ1-6 and V is TRBV2, with D possibly TRBD1 on 5 matching bases. This CDR3 is built from 14 residues. Germline V gene lookup returns CDR1 SNHLY and CDR2 FYNNEI. Trimming left V 4 bases short and J 7 bases short, with 11 bases between. Here the CDR3 DNA reads TGTGCCAGCAGTGTGGCAGGGCGCAATTCACCCCTCCACTTT. Residues: CASSVAGRNSPLHF.

As concerns this clone: Distinct nucleotide sequences in the sample also encode this CDR3. This chain uses TRBV25-1 with TRBJ1-1; 9 bases fit TRBD1. V dropped 5 bases and J dropped 6; count of bases not matched to a gene: 13. Germline values: CDR1 MGHDK, CDR2 SYGVNS. This CDR3 is built from 16 residues. The CDR3 nucleotides read TGTGCCAGCAGTCGGGGGGGACAGGGACCAGGGGCTGAAGCTTTCTTT. It encodes CASSRGGQGPGAEAFF.

The rearrangement joins TRBV19 to TRBJ2-7; 9 bases are shared with TRBD2. Germline CDR1 reads LNHDA; CDR2 reads SQIVND (reference sequence). V lost 6 bases and J lost 3; bases outside the gene matches: 9. This CDR3 has 15 residues. The CDR3 bases are TGTGCCAGTAGCCCTCTGGCTAGCGGGGTCTACGAGCAGTACTTC. It translates to CASSPLASGVYEQYF.

V usage is TRBV29-1 and J usage is TRBJ1-1; D gene ambiguous. V lost 2 bases, J lost 1 base, and 8 bases lay in between. CDR1 and CDR2 from the germline V gene are SQVTM and ANQGSEA. The CDR3 is made up of 13 amino acids. The CDR3 reads CSVETVSNTEAFF. For the CDR3, the DNA is TGCAGCGTTGAAACTGTCTCGAACACTGAAGCTTTCTTT.

The genes are TRBV30 and TRBJ2-1; perhaps TRBD1 as D (6 bases). Germline loops: CDR1 GTSNPN, CDR2 SVGIG (reference sequence). Trimming cost V 5 bases and J 12 bases, with 23 bases left between them. CDR3 length equals 14 residues. The CDR3 region is CAWGFGGTPKGQFF. The CDR3, as DNA: TGTGCCTGGGGTTTTGGGGGCACCCCGAAAGGGCAGTTCTTC.

This rearrangement joins TRBV4-3 to TRBJ2-5; possible D gene TRBD2, 5 bases. This CDR3 is built from 16 residues. CDR1 and CDR2 from the germline V gene are LGHNA and YSLEER. Trimming stripped 0 bases from V and 3 bases from J, with 14 bases between. As DNA, the CDR3 is TGCGCCAGCAGCCAAGATTCAGAGGGTGTGGAAGAGACCCAGTACTTC. Protein product: CASSQDSEGVEETQYF.

The chain uses TRBV11-3 and TRBJ2-5, with 8 bases identical to TRBD2. The J segment lost 7 bases and the V segment lost 4 bases, leaving 8 bases of the junction unmatched. The CDR3 runs 14 residues. Germline values: CDR1 SGHNT, CDR2 YENEEA. The CDR3 DNA reads as TGTGCCAGCAGCTCAGGGTCCAGCGGGGGGACCCAGTACTTC. It yields the protein CASSSGSSGGTQYF.

The rearrangement uses TRBV6-5 and TRBJ1-1; D not resolved. CDR1 is MNHEY and CDR2 is SVGAGI in the germline V gene. Deletions cut 0 bases from V and 6 bases from J, with 11 bases between. The CDR3 sequence is 14 residues long. The CDR3 region is CASSYSIGFAEAFF. The CDR3 coding sequence is TGTGCCAGCAGTTACTCGATCGGGTTCGCTGAAGCTTTCTTT.

The J gene is TRBJ1-2, the V gene TRBV29-1, with D maybe TRBD1 (6 bases). CDR1 is SQVTM, CDR2 ANQGSEA, per germline. Trimming took 5 bases from V and 0 from J, leaving 16 bases between them. The CDR3 totals 15 residues. CDR3 sequence (DNA): TGCAGCGTTCCCTTACGGGGGGGCACTAACTATGGCTACACCTTC. Its protein is CSVPLRGGTNYGYTF.

This chain joins TRBV27 and TRBJ1-4; D gene ambiguous. With 7 bases removed from V and 8 bases from J, the gap between germline ends came to 14 bases. The germline V gene encodes CDR1 MNHEY and CDR2 SMNVEV (reference sequence). The length of the CDR3 is 13 residues. DNA for the CDR3: TGTGCCAGCATGTCCCTAGGAGAAGAAAAACTGTTTTTT. Translating it yields CASMSLGEEKLFF.

This clone has more than one count but fewer than ten. Its ends do not fully match the called genes, so a read error is possible. The rearrangement uses TRBV7-9 and TRBJ1-4; 7 bases are shared with TRBD1. The germline gives CDR1 SEHNR, CDR2 FQNEAQ (reference sequence). The CDR3 consists of 15 residues. Written as DNA, the CDR3 is TGTTCCAGCAGCGGAACCGGGACAGTTAATGAAAAACTGTTTTTT. Protein product: CSSSGTGTVNEKLFF.

This rearrangement joins TRBV27 to TRBJ2-6; D remains ambiguous. The V end was cut by 8 bases, the J end by 2 bases, with 16 bases between. The length of the CDR3 is 16 residues. Germline-derived CDR1 and CDR2 are MNHEY and SMNVEV (reference sequence). This chain's CDR3 is CASRPGPQPGANVLTF. CDR3 nucleotide sequence: TGTGCCAGCCGTCCTGGCCCCCAACCTGGGGCCAACGTCCTGACTTTC. The whole variable domain, filled in from reference TRBV27 and TRBJ2-6, reads EAQVTQNPRYLITVTGKKLTVTCSQNMNHEYMSWYRQDPGLGLRQIYYSMNVEVTDKGDVPEGYKVSRKEKRNFPLILESPSPNQTSLYFCASRPGPQPGANVLTFGAGSRLTVL.

The chain joins TRBV7-2 to TRBJ1-4; no reliable D call. V lost 1 base, J lost 7 bases, and 13 bases lay in between. Germline V gives CDR1 SGHTA, CDR2 FQGNSA. This CDR3 has 15 amino acids. CDR3 bases: TGTGCCAGCAGCTTAGGGCCAGATCGGAGTGAAAAACTGTTTTTT. This gives the protein CASSLGPDRSEKLFF.

The chain is built from TRBV28 and TRBJ1-2, with D perhaps TRBD1 (6 bases). Germline values: CDR1 MDHEN, CDR2 SYDVKM. The CDR3 has 14 amino acids. Trimming cost V 8 bases and J 8 bases, with 21 bases left between them. The DNA of the CDR3 is TGTGCCAGCTGGACAGCCACTGGCCGGGGAGGCTACACCTTC. It codes for CASWTATGRGGYTF.

This clone came up once. The chain combines TRBV2 with TRBJ1-5; D gene ambiguous. V dropped 6 bases and J dropped 8 bases, with 17 bases sitting between them. This CDR3 has 14 residues. CDR1 is SNHLY, CDR2 FYNNEI, per germline. Written as DNA, the CDR3 is TGTGCCAGCAGCTTCCGGGGTACGGCAGAGCCCCAGCATTTT. Translation gives CASSFRGTAEPQHF. Looking up the rest from reference TRBV2 and TRBJ1-5 gives the full variable domain: EPEVTQTPSHQVTQMGQEVILRCVPISNHLYFYWYRQILGQKVEFLVSFYNNEISEKSEIFDDQFSVERPDGSNFTLKIRSTKLEDSAMYFCASSFRGTAEPQHFGDGTRLSIL.

This clone showed up just once. V is TRBV4-1 and J is TRBJ1-2; 11 nucleotides line up with TRBD1. Germline trimming cut 4 bases from V and 4 bases from J; bases unmatched to any gene: 5. Per germline, CDR1 MGHRA and CDR2 YSYEKL. The CDR3 spans 15 residues. The CDR3 bases are TGCGCCAGCAGCCCCCGGACAGGGGGCGGCTATGGCTACACCTTC. Translation gives CASSPRTGGGYGYTF.

This sequence joins TRBV5-1 and TRBJ1-2, with 10 bases fitting TRBD1. The CDR3 consists of 14 residues. Germline CDR1 reads SGHRS; CDR2 reads YFSETQ. Losses at the gene ends were 0 bases for V and 6 bases for J; bases not matched to a gene: 2. For the CDR3, the DNA is TGCGCCAGCAGCTTGGGGACAGGGGGAGATGGCTACACCTTC. Translated, it gives CASSLGTGGDGYTF.

The gene calls are TRBV7-9 and TRBJ1-2; the match to TRBD1 covers 7 bases. V was pared by 2 bases and J by 4 bases, with 13 bases of the junction left unmatched. There are 17 residues in the CDR3. Germline-derived CDR1 and CDR2 are SEHNR and FQNEAQ (reference sequence). CDR3: CASSLSVTGFIPYGYTF. The DNA for the CDR3 is TGTGCCAGCAGCTTAAGTGTGACAGGGTTTATTCCCTATGGCTACACCTTC.